A single sample is the source of the 10 T cell receptor beta chains below, sequenced in a study of CD8 T cells in ankylosing spondylitis (dated by TCRdb to about 2017). Study-wide conclusions, independent of this receptor: A TCR beta motif made up of about eight highly homologous amino acid variants appeared to be characteristic of blood from ankylosing spondylitis patients.

To prepare the library, 5' RACE was applied. The data were produced on an Illumina HiSeq 2500. The public reads were reanalyzed by TCRdb: fastp trimming at Q25, MiXCR alignment, in-frame beta chains only. Here each entry gathers all rows of one CDR3 protein and keeps the most common genes and DNA. The sample has approximately 300,000 distinct CDR3 sequences on record, 6.5% to 10% of them singletons. The ten most abundant clones make up more than 14% of the sample. Their antigen targets remain unknown. The sequenced sample was blood, either unsorted or a sorted T cell fraction (not recorded which). The receptors here all came from a male donor with ankylosing spondylitis.

This clonotype was seen a few times. The rearrangement joins TRBV5-6 to TRBJ2-7, with D hard to call. The V gene lost 1 base and the J gene lost 7 bases, with 21 bases spanning the gap. The CDR3 loop spans 16 amino acids. Germline CDR1 and CDR2: SGHDT and YYEEEE. For the CDR3, the DNA is TGTGCCAGCAGCTTGTTGAGTCGCCGCTTATTTAAGGAGCAGTACTTC. Translation: CASSLLSRRLFKEQYF.

This clonotype was picked up many times. This chain uses TRBV7-9 with TRBJ2-3; 9 bases are shared with TRBD2. Per germline, CDR1 SEHNR and CDR2 FQNEAQ (reference sequence). J was trimmed by 2 bases and V by 3 bases; bases with no gene match: 3. This CDR3 has 15 amino acids. In DNA, the CDR3 is TGTGCCAGCAGCTTGACTAGCGGAGCCACAGATACGCAGTATTTT. This sequence encodes CASSLTSGATDTQYF.

This clonotype was counted ten times or more. This chain joins TRBV9 and TRBJ2-7; no clear D. Germline loops: CDR1 SGDLS, CDR2 YYNGEE. Trimming left V 4 bases short and J 0 bases short, with 8 bases between. The CDR3 runs to 13 residues. The CDR3 sequence: CASSRTPSYEQYF. CDR3 coding DNA: TGTGCCAGCAGCCGGACCCCCTCCTACGAGCAGTACTTC.

The table lists this clonotype with many counts. The chain uses TRBV19 and TRBJ2-4; D unclear. The germline gives CDR1 LNHDA, CDR2 SQIVND (reference sequence). This CDR3 is 12 amino acids long. Trimming stripped 1 base from V and 7 bases from J, with 5 bases between. The CDR3 spells CASSIVGNIQYF. CDR3 nucleotide sequence: TGTGCCAGTAGTATAGTTGGGAACATTCAGTACTTC.

In its sample, this clonotype was seen a few times. The chain is built from TRBV12-3 or TRBV12-4 and TRBJ1-4; no definite D call. There are 13 residues in the CDR3. Trimming removed 5 bases from V and 7 bases from J, with 11 bases in between. CDR3 coding DNA: TGTGCCAGCAGTCCGCCGGGAAGTGAAAAACTGTTTTTT. Its protein is CASSPPGSEKLFF.

This clonotype occurred many times. The chain is built from TRBV20-1 and TRBJ2-5, with 11 bases that match TRBD2. This CDR3 has 16 amino acids. Germline values: CDR1 DFQATT, CDR2 SNEGSKA (reference sequence). Trimming removed 2 bases from V and 5 bases from J; junction bases left unmatched: 10. This CDR3 reads CSARRTSGLESETQYF. CDR3 bases: TGCAGTGCTAGAAGGACTAGCGGGTTGGAATCGGAGACCCAGTACTTC.

This clonotype has a count of ten or more. The gene calls are TRBV4-1 and TRBJ2-7; 8 bases agree with TRBD2. V gave up 1 base and J gave up 2 bases; unmatched junction bases: 7. Germline assignment: CDR1 MGHRA and CDR2 YSYEKL. The CDR3 runs 16 residues. DNA for the CDR3: TGCGCCAGCAGCCAAGGAGAGCGGGAGATAACCTACGAGCAGTACTTC. Residues: CASSQGEREITYEQYF.

This clonotype has at least ten counts. J is TRBJ2-2 and V is TRBV12-3 or TRBV12-4; 10 bases map to TRBD1. The CDR3 sequence is 17 residues long. V lost 6 bases and J lost 3; bases outside the gene matches: 10. The chain's CDR3 is CASRPSGTGVYTGELFF. The CDR3 DNA sequence: TGTGCCAGCAGACCCTCCGGGACAGGGGTCTACACCGGGGAGCTGTTTTTT.

J is TRBJ2-1 and V is TRBV5-5; D may be TRBD1 (5 bases). CDR3 length: 13 amino acids. Trimming shortened V by 5 bases and J by 4 bases, and 10 bases separated the two germline ends. Per the germline V gene, CDR1 is SGHKS and CDR2 is YYEKEE (reference sequence). The CDR3 DNA reads TGTGCCAGCAGACAGACAGATTACAATGAGCAGTTCTTC. Its protein product is CASRQTDYNEQFF.

This clonotype was detected ten times or more. In nucleotides, the CDR3 is TGTGCCAGCAGCTTCGACTGGGACGAGCAGTACTTC. Translation gives CASSFDWDEQYF. The genes are TRBV7-2 and TRBJ2-7; the D is unclear. Trimming cost V 3 bases and J 5 bases, with 8 bases left between them. The CDR3 covers 12 residues. CDR1 SGHTA and CDR2 FQGNSA come from the germline V gene.